A single sample is the source of the 9 T cell receptor beta chains below, sequenced in a study of identical twins. TCRdb re-called the 5' RACE reads with MiXCR, one entry per CDR3 protein. This sample yields 500,000 to 600,000 distinct CDR3 sequences, of which 20% to 25% are seen a single time; about 0.99% belongs to the top ten. In addition, the sample was reused for a study of T cells expressing NK-cell markers.

Sequencing was carried out using CD4+ T cells sorted from blood. The source of these receptors is a woman aged 18-35 years in good health.

This sequence joins TRBV18 and TRBJ2-1; no clear D. V lost 6 bases, J lost 13 bases, and 19 bases lay in between. This CDR3 has 13 amino acids. From germline, CDR1 is KGHSH and CDR2 LQKENI. CDR3 residues: CASSPSLEPVQFF. The CDR3 DNA sequence: TGTGCCAGCTCCCCTTCCCTTGAGCCTGTACAGTTCTTC.

V is TRBV5-1 and J is TRBJ2-7; 7 bases agree with TRBD2. Germline CDR1 SGHRS, CDR2 YFSETQ. The CDR3 extends over 15 amino acids. Losses at the gene ends were 1 base for V and 2 bases for J; bases not matched to a gene: 6. The CDR3 DNA reads as TGCGCCAGCAGCTTGACTGGCGGGGGTACCTACGAGCAGTACTTC. Translation: CASSLTGGGTYEQYF.

This chain connects TRBV18 to TRBJ1-2; maybe TRBD1 (5 bases). Trimming cost V 2 bases and J 8 bases, with 15 bases left between them. This CDR3 region has 14 residues. The germline gives CDR1 KGHSH, CDR2 LQKENI. CDR3: CASSPVTTAIGYTF. For the CDR3, the DNA is TGTGCCAGCTCACCAGTCACGACAGCAATAGGCTACACCTTC.

The chain links TRBV4-3 to TRBJ2-1, with D unresolved. From germline, CDR1 is LGHNA and CDR2 YSLEER. The germline V and J ends were trimmed by 0 bases and 0 bases, with 9 bases remaining between them. The CDR3 has 16 amino acids. The CDR3 nucleotides read TGCGCCAGCAGCCAAGAGGCAGCCCGCTCCTACAATGAGCAGTTCTTC. This encodes CASSQEAARSYNEQFF.

The chain carries TRBV6-1 and TRBJ1-3; D not resolved. Germline V lookup: CDR1 MNHNS, CDR2 SASEGT. Trimming took 3 bases from V and 5 from J, leaving 8 bases between them. CDR3 length: 13 residues. CDR3 sequence (DNA): TGTGCCAGCAGTGAGGTGTGGAGAAACACCATATATTTT. This gives the protein CASSEVWRNTIYF.

J is TRBJ2-2 and V is TRBV9, with a weak D call TRBD2 (7 bases). Trimming shortened V by 2 bases and J by 5 bases, and 16 bases separated the two germline ends. Germline values: CDR1 SGDLS, CDR2 YYNGEE. The CDR3 consists of 16 residues. This CDR3 reads CASSVGGGRITGELFF. CDR3 DNA sequence: TGTGCCAGCAGCGTGGGAGGGGGACGGATAACCGGGGAGCTGTTTTTT.

A few counts support this clonotype. The chain couples TRBV10-3 to TRBJ2-3, with 11 nucleotides matching TRBD2. Germline CDR1 is ENHRY and CDR2 is SYGVKD. The CDR3 has 16 residues. Trimming at V came to 6 bases and at J to 3 bases, leaving 8 bases not matched to a gene. The CDR3 reads CAISSLAGGRTDTQYF. For the CDR3, the DNA is TGTGCCATCAGCTCCCTAGCGGGGGGTCGAACAGATACGCAGTATTTT.

The J gene is TRBJ2-1, the V gene TRBV6-2 or TRBV6-3; 8 nucleotides align to TRBD2. Germline loops: CDR1 MNHEY, CDR2 SVGEGT. The CDR3 is made up of 16 amino acids. The J segment lost 2 bases and the V segment lost 0 bases, leaving 3 bases of the junction unmatched. Here the CDR3 reads CASSYSSGRPYNEQFF. Here the CDR3 DNA reads TGTGCCAGCAGTTACTCGAGCGGGAGACCCTACAATGAGCAGTTCTTC.

The chain recombines TRBV20-1 with TRBJ2-3, with a tentative D call TRBD1 (7 bases). Germline loops: CDR1 DFQATT, CDR2 SNEGSKA (reference sequence). CDR3 length: 15 residues. The V and J ends lost 3 bases and 4 bases respectively, with 17 bases between them. In DNA form, the CDR3 reads TGCAGTGCTAGCCTACAGGGGTGGAGGGCAGATACGCAGTATTTT. It is translated as CSASLQGWRADTQYF.